This TCR beta chain was recovered during a study of cytomegalovirus exposure and HLA in healthy donors. The CDR3 consists of 15 residues. Trimming cost V 5 bases and J 11 bases, with 23 bases left between them. Germline V gene data show CDR1 as SGHTA and CDR2 as FQGTGA. As to this clone: Its matching antigen is unknown.

General observations from the study: Near-uniform donor sequencing depth was presumed by presence/absence analyses. A later analysis reported that several of the most significant clusters appeared to be linked to common viral pathogens, among them Epstein-Barr virus.

PCR amplification relied on 60 Vbeta primers (plus 13 Jbeta primers). Generated by immunoSEQ multiplex PCR, the TCRdb table keeps only in-frame clones and is missing some. This sample has under 300,000 clones, with just over 85% found just once. Specimen: PBMCs. The genes are TRBV7-3 and TRBJ2-3; D perhaps matches TRBD2 (6 bases). The sequence was obtained from a man in his forties in good health and CMV-seropositive. The CDR3 sequence: CASSRAGTPERKQYF. The CDR3 DNA sequence: TGTGCCAGCAGCCGCGCCGGGACTCCCGAAAGAAAGCAGTATTTT. Drawing the rest from reference TRBV7-3 and TRBJ2-3, the complete variable domain is GAGVSQTPSNKVTEKGKYVELRCDPISGHTALYWYRQSLGQGPEFLIYFQGTGAADDSGLPNDRFFAVRPEGSVSTLKIQRTERGDSAVYLCASSRAGTPERKQYFGPGTRLTVL.